Each of the 14 T cell receptor beta chains below was sequenced from the same sample in a study of siplizumab effects on memory and regulatory T cells. Clones were read by immunoSEQ multiplex PCR, and TCRdb kept only the in-frame ones, dropping some. The data contain approximately 100,000 clones, 92% of them seen just once; the ten biggest clones take up approximately 0.66%. Sequenced material: Tregs sorted from blood. The receptors shown here come from a human donor in good health.

This rearrangement joins TRBV19 to TRBJ2-2, with no clear D. The V gene's germline CDR1 is LNHDA and CDR2 SQIVND (reference sequence). V was pared by 2 bases and J by 14 bases, with 18 bases between. The CDR3 has 14 amino acids. The DNA of the CDR3 is TGTGCCAGTAGTATACTGGCCACTGGTCCGGGCCTGTTTTTT. It codes for CASSILATGPGLFF.

The chain has TRBV19 and TRBJ1-5; D not certain. The V end was cut by 6 bases, the J end by 5 bases, with 11 bases between. The germline V gene has CDR1 LNHDA and CDR2 SQIVND (reference sequence). CDR3 size: 13 residues. The CDR3, as DNA: TGTGCCAGTAGCACCAGAGTAGATCAGCCCCAGCATTTT. Translated, it gives CASSTRVDQPQHF.

This chain joins TRBV6-1 and TRBJ2-5, with a tentative D call TRBD1 (6 bases). V was shortened by 6 bases and J by 0 bases, with 8 bases between the two germline ends. The CDR3 sequence is 13 residues long. The germline V gene has CDR1 MNHNS and CDR2 SASEGT. CDR3 in amino acids: CASSGTYQETQYF. In DNA, the CDR3 is TGTGCCAGCAGCGGGACATACCAAGAGACCCAGTACTTC.

The rearrangement links TRBV5-1 to TRBJ2-2; a weak D match, TRBD1 (6 bases). Trimming stripped 3 bases from V and 0 bases from J, with 24 bases between. The CDR3 contains 20 residues. Germline V gene sequence: CDR1 SGHRS, CDR2 YFSETQ. The CDR3 bases are TGCGCCAGCAGCTCCAGAAGATTAGGGACAAAATCCGCGAACACCGGGGAGCTGTTTTTT. It codes for CASSSRRLGTKSANTGELFF.

V is TRBV10-1 and J is TRBJ1-1, with D uncertain. Trimming removed 0 bases from V and 1 base from J, with 3 bases in between. The CDR3 loop spans 13 amino acids. Germline values: CDR1 WNHNN, CDR2 SYGVQD (reference sequence). CDR3 nucleotides: TGCGCCAGCAGTGAGTCGCAGAACACTGAAGCTTTCTTT. It codes for CASSESQNTEAFF.

This clone was observed a single time. This rearrangement joins TRBV19 to TRBJ2-5; D might be TRBD2 (6 bases). The germline V and J ends were trimmed by 5 bases and 4 bases, with 17 bases remaining between them. The CDR3 contains 15 residues. CDR1 and CDR2 from the germline V gene are LNHDA and SQIVND (reference sequence). The CDR3 is CASSPRALGGETQYF. For the CDR3, the DNA is TGTGCCAGTAGTCCCCGGGCACTGGGAGGAGAGACCCAGTACTTC.

This chain connects TRBV20-1 to TRBJ2-5; 7 nucleotides match TRBD1. V shed 1 base, J shed 8 bases, and the junction held 1 base outside the gene matches. The length of the CDR3 is 11 residues. The germline V gene encodes CDR1 DFQATT and CDR2 SNEGSKA (reference sequence). The CDR3 loop is CSARAGGTQYF. DNA for the CDR3: TGCAGTGCTAGAGCAGGGGGAACCCAGTACTTC.

Concerning this clone: Sequence at one end of the junction differs from germline and may be a read error. The rearrangement joins TRBV7-9 to TRBJ2-7; 14 positions agree with TRBD2. The germline V gene encodes CDR1 SEHNR and CDR2 FQNEAQ (reference sequence). The CDR3 spans 12 residues. The CDR3: CASRGLAGGLDF. CDR3 nucleotide sequence: TGTGCCAGCAGAGGACTAGCGGGAGGCCTTGACTTC.

This sequence joins TRBV9 and TRBJ1-1, with D possibly TRBD1 on 5 matching bases. This CDR3 has 15 residues. Trimming cost V 0 bases and J 2 bases, with 11 bases left between them. CDR1 is SGDLS, CDR2 YYNGEE, per germline. The CDR3 nucleotides read TGTGCCAGCAGCGTAGCGGGGGAATTTAACACTGAAGCTTTCTTT. This encodes CASSVAGEFNTEAFF.

The gene calls are TRBV18 and TRBJ2-1; D is unresolved. The germline V gene has CDR1 KGHSH and CDR2 LQKENI. CDR3 length: 13 amino acids. The V end lost 5 bases, the J end lost 10 bases, and 15 bases lay between the germline ends. Here the CDR3 reads CASSIEVPSEQFF. The CDR3 DNA is TGTGCCAGCTCAATTGAGGTCCCCTCCGAGCAGTTCTTC.

The chain carries TRBV11-2 and TRBJ2-7, with no clear D. V was cut by 4 bases and J by 1 base, with 11 bases left in between. The germline V gene has CDR1 SGHAT and CDR2 FQNNGV. CDR3 length equals 14 residues. The CDR3 here is CASSSRVGSYEQYF. DNA of the CDR3: TGTGCCAGCAGCTCAAGGGTGGGGTCCTACGAGCAGTACTTC.

The rearrangement joins TRBV5-1 to TRBJ2-2, with D hard to call. The CDR3 has 15 residues. Per the germline V gene, CDR1 is SGHRS and CDR2 is YFSETQ. V dropped 0 bases and J dropped 0 bases, with 6 bases sitting between them. The CDR3 region is CASSLVTANTGELFF. The CDR3 bases are TGCGCCAGCAGCTTGGTTACTGCGAACACCGGGGAGCTGTTTTTT.

This clone was seen more than once but under ten times. The rearrangement joins TRBV10-3 to TRBJ2-5; TRBD1 agrees at 8 bases. V gave up 3 bases and J gave up 5 bases; unmatched junction bases: 5. This CDR3 has 14 residues. Germline V CDR1 and CDR2: ENHRY, SYGVKD. The CDR3 is CAISESRGRETQYF. The CDR3 DNA follows: TGTGCCATCAGTGAATCCAGGGGGCGGGAGACCCAGTACTTC.

This chain connects TRBV10-3 to TRBJ2-4; tentative D call: TRBD2 (6 bases). The CDR3 length is 16 residues. V lost 2 bases, J lost 0 bases, and 11 bases lay in between. Germline CDR1 is ENHRY and CDR2 is SYGVKD. In DNA form, the CDR3 reads TGTGCCATCAGTGAGGGTAGCGGTCTAGCCAAAAACATTCAGTACTTC. Translating it yields CAISEGSGLAKNIQYF.